The 27 T cell receptor beta chains listed next were all sequenced from one sample in a study of blood T cell repertoires in COVID-19 (dated by TCRdb to 2020 to 2021). The library was obtained by the immunoSEQ multiplex PCR assay. The table comes from immuneACCESS by way of TCRdb, which keeps in-frame sequences with V and J called. Part of the clones is missing from these tables; in studies checked, under half for an unresolved V gene and the rest for unknown reasons. Here the sample has 100,000 to 120,000 clones; roughly 84% occur a single time. The ten largest clones capture roughly 8% of the sample. Sequencing was done on a sample of peripheral blood. The receptors were sampled from a woman aged 40-49 years with acute or convalescent COVID-19.

The genes are TRBV11-2 and TRBJ2-3, with 8 positions matching TRBD2. There are 12 residues in the CDR3. CDR1 and CDR2 (germline): SGHAT, FQNNGV. With V trimmed by 4 bases and J by 12 bases, 6 bases remained unmatched. In nucleotides, the CDR3 is TGTGCCAGCAGCTCACTAGCGGTGAATCAGTATTTT. Translating gives CASSSLAVNQYF.

This clone was seen only once. The J gene is TRBJ1-3, the V gene TRBV30; D call uncertain. This CDR3 has 15 residues. Germline V gene data show CDR1 as GTSNPN and CDR2 as SVGIG (reference sequence). Trimming took 4 bases from V and 0 from J, leaving 13 bases between them. CDR3 residues: CAWIMGSRSGNTIYF. For the CDR3, the DNA is TGTGCCTGGATCATGGGGAGCCGCTCTGGAAACACCATATATTTT.

The V call is TRBV11-2, the J call TRBJ2-7, with 7 bases identical to TRBD2. The CDR3 is 14 residues long. V dropped 6 bases and J dropped 4; count of bases not matched to a gene: 9. CDR1 SGHAT and CDR2 FQNNGV come from the germline V gene. The CDR3 sequence is CASSPGGLQYEQYF. DNA of the CDR3: TGTGCCAGCAGTCCTGGGGGACTACAATACGAGCAGTACTTC.

This chain uses TRBV3-1 (or the pseudogene TRBV3-2) with TRBJ2-5, with 7 nucleotides matching TRBD2. Trimming cost V 9 bases and J 2 bases; bases outside gene matches: 9. This CDR3 has 14 residues. The germline CDR1 and CDR2 sequences are LGHDT and YNNKEL (reference sequence). The CDR3, as DNA: TGTGCCAGTGGGAGGGCAACATCTCAAGAGACCCAGTACTTC. Its translation: CASGRATSQETQYF.

This clone was detected only once. The chain couples TRBV5-1 to TRBJ1-2; TRBD1 is a possible D gene (6 bases). The CDR3 runs to 15 residues. CDR1 is SGHRS and CDR2 is YFSETQ in the germline V gene. Trimming took 0 bases from V and 8 from J, leaving 17 bases between them. The DNA for the CDR3 is TGCGCCAGCAGCTTGGTGGTACGGGGGGCGAAGGGCTACACCTTC. Translation: CASSLVVRGAKGYTF.

This chain uses TRBV27 with TRBJ1-4; D is perhaps TRBD1 (5 bases). The CDR3 length is 15 residues. Deletions cut 5 bases from V and 4 bases from J, with 14 bases between. Germline CDR1 is MNHEY and CDR2 is SMNVEV (reference sequence). CDR3 in amino acids: CASSNLGGNNEKLFF. In DNA form, the CDR3 reads TGTGCCAGCAGTAACCTCGGGGGGAATAATGAAAAACTGTTTTTT.

As for this clone: The DNA is left out, because the CDR3 cannot be placed on it with certainty; the CDR3 is given as TCRdb lists it. The chain carries TRBV25-1 and TRBJ2-5; whether TRBD1, the table's D call, matches the DNA was not checked. From its first to its last residue, the CDR3 has 12 amino acids. Germline loops: CDR1 MGHDK, CDR2 SYGVNS. The CDR3 is CASSEFGQGAYF.

V and J are TRBV4-1 and TRBJ2-2, with D possibly TRBD2 on 6 matching bases. The CDR3 covers 16 residues. The germline CDR1 and CDR2 sequences are MGHRA and YSYEKL. V was trimmed by 0 bases and J by 4 bases, leaving 12 bases between them. As DNA, the CDR3 is TGCGCCAGCAGCCAAGACAGGAGGGGAATCACCGGGGAGCTGTTTTTT. As protein: CASSQDRRGITGELFF.

CDR3 in DNA: TGTGCCAGCAAGGCGGCCCGAGCTAACTATGGCTACACCTTC. Its translation: CASKAARANYGYTF. J is TRBJ1-2 and V is TRBV2, with unresolved D. Germline lookup yields CDR1 SNHLY and CDR2 FYNNEI. The CDR3 is made up of 14 amino acids. Trimming removed 7 bases at V and 0 bases at J, with 12 bases between.

The rearrangement uses TRBV14 and TRBJ2-1, with no clear D. The CDR3 loop spans 12 amino acids. Germline loops: CDR1 SGHDN, CDR2 FVKESK. V was pared by 4 bases and J by 9 bases, with 10 bases between. The CDR3 sequence: CASSRTPGEQFF. In nucleotides, the CDR3 is TGTGCCAGCAGCCGAACCCCGGGTGAGCAGTTCTTC.

The rearrangement joins TRBV19 to TRBJ1-2; TRBD1 might be the D (5 bases). Germline V lookup: CDR1 LNHDA, CDR2 SQIVND (reference sequence). Trimming shortened V by 7 bases and J by 1 base, and 7 bases separated the two germline ends. The CDR3 totals 12 residues. The CDR3 loop reads CASTGNNYGYTF. The CDR3 nucleotides are TGTGCCAGTACAGGGAATAACTATGGCTACACCTTC.

This rearrangement joins TRBV19 to TRBJ1-3, with TRBD1 identical over 7 bases. The length of the CDR3 is 14 residues. Trimming took 4 bases from V and 3 from J; bases not matched to a gene: 3. CDR1 is LNHDA, CDR2 SQIVND, per germline (reference sequence). This chain's CDR3 is CASSTGTVGNTIYF. The CDR3 bases are TGTGCCAGTAGTACCGGGACAGTTGGAAACACCATATATTTT.

J is TRBJ1-3 and V is TRBV7-2, with D tentatively TRBD1 (5 bases). V dropped 5 bases and J dropped 0 bases, with 11 bases sitting between them. The CDR3 has 15 amino acids. The V gene's germline CDR1 is SGHTA and CDR2 FQGNSA. CDR3 region: CASSLQASSGNTIYF. DNA for the CDR3: TGTGCCAGCAGCCTACAGGCCAGCTCTGGAAACACCATATATTTT.

In this sample, this clone turned up a few times. The gene calls are TRBV7-2 and TRBJ2-4; tentative D call: TRBD2 (6 bases). Trimming shortened V by 3 bases and J by 0 bases, and 12 bases separated the two germline ends. The CDR3 loop spans 16 amino acids. Germline-derived CDR1 and CDR2 are SGHTA and FQGNSA. CDR3 DNA sequence: TGTGCCAGCAGCTTGGAGGGAGGCCCAGCCAAAAACATTCAGTACTTC. Translation: CASSLEGGPAKNIQYF.

This chain connects TRBV5-1 to TRBJ1-4; D unclear. Per germline, CDR1 SGHRS and CDR2 YFSETQ. V dropped 4 bases and J dropped 3 bases, with 7 bases sitting between them. The CDR3 covers 13 residues. This chain's CDR3 is CASSELSNEKLFF. CDR3 coding DNA: TGCGCCAGCAGCGAACTATCTAATGAAAAACTGTTTTTT.

The chain links TRBV4-2 to TRBJ1-3; 10 bases are shared with TRBD1. The germline CDR1 and CDR2 sequences are LGHNA and YNFKEQ. CDR3 size: 19 residues. With 0 bases clipped from V and 2 bases from J, the junction kept 10 bases outside the gene matches. CDR3 sequence (DNA): TGTGCCAGCAGCCAAGATGCCGGAGGGACAGGGGTTCCTGGAAACACCATATATTTT. Amino acid sequence: CASSQDAGGTGVPGNTIYF.

This clone has only one observation. Likely a read error: the CDR3 ends without its conserved phenylalanine or tryptophan. No DNA is shown, since the ends of the CDR3 on it are uncertain; the CDR3 is the one TCRdb lists. The chain recombines TRBV23-1 with TRBJ2-7; the D segment call TRBD2 is taken from the table without a DNA check. TRBV23-1 is an ORF, and what it does is uncertain. The CDR3 has 9 amino acids, counting both end residues. Here the CDR3 reads CASSTYAYE.

J is TRBJ2-7 and V is TRBV6-5; no firm D call. V dropped 4 bases and J dropped 2 bases, with 9 bases sitting between them. The CDR3 spans 13 residues. CDR1 MNHEY and CDR2 SVGAGI come from the germline V gene. The CDR3: CASSSPAPYEQYF. CDR3 bases: TGTGCCAGCAGTTCCCCAGCGCCCTACGAGCAGTACTTC.

The chain combines TRBV7-3 with TRBJ1-1; D remains ambiguous. The CDR3 runs 15 residues. Trimming cost V 4 bases and J 1 base, with 13 bases left between them. The germline V gene encodes CDR1 SGHTA and CDR2 FQGTGA. The CDR3 coding sequence is TGTGCCAGCAGCTCCGGCCTAGGTAGGAACACTGAAGCTTTCTTT. Protein product: CASSSGLGRNTEAFF.

The V call is TRBV7-2, the J call TRBJ1-5, with D hard to call. Germline CDR1 SGHTA, CDR2 FQGNSA. The CDR3 runs 13 residues. V lost 5 bases, J lost 2 bases, and 7 bases lay in between. In DNA, the CDR3 is TGTGCCAGCAGCCCCCATGGCAATCAGCCCCAGCATTTT. It codes for CASSPHGNQPQHF.

The chain carries TRBV11-2 and TRBJ1-1; D may be TRBD1 (6 bases). This CDR3 has 13 amino acids. Germline values: CDR1 SGHAT, CDR2 FQNNGV. V was clipped by 1 base and J by 8 bases, with 11 bases between them. Here the CDR3 DNA reads TGTGCCAGCAGCTTAGGGGGGACACCCGAAGCTTTCTTT. Translated, it gives CASSLGGTPEAFF.

As to this clone: The same CDR3 is also encoded by other DNA sequences in this sample. The chain uses TRBV6-5 and TRBJ1-2; D gene uncertain. The CDR3 runs to 12 residues. Trimming removed 6 bases from V and 2 bases from J, with 7 bases in between. CDR1 and CDR2 from the germline V gene are MNHEY and SVGAGI. CDR3 residues: CASREGNYGYTF. The CDR3 DNA reads TGTGCCAGCAGGGAGGGCAACTATGGCTACACCTTC.

The chain employs TRBV19 and TRBJ1-2; 12 positions match TRBD1. The CDR3 has 17 amino acids. Trimming cost V 6 bases and J 4 bases; bases outside gene matches: 12. Germline assignment: CDR1 LNHDA and CDR2 SQIVND (reference sequence). The CDR3 sequence: CASSLFVPGQGAYGYTF. The DNA of the CDR3 is TGTGCCAGTAGCCTTTTTGTCCCGGGACAGGGGGCCTATGGCTACACCTTC. Based on the CDR3 plus reference TRBV19 and TRBJ1-2, the full variable domain is DGGITQSPKYLFRKEGQNVTLSCEQNLNHDAMYWYRQDPGQGLRLIYYSQIVNDFQKGDIAEGYSVSREKKESFPLTVTSAQKNPTAFYLCASSLFVPGQGAYGYTFGSGTRLTVV.

The V call is TRBV7-9, the J call TRBJ1-2; the D is unclear. This CDR3 comprises 13 residues. Trimming stripped 1 base from V and 8 bases from J, with 11 bases between. Germline values: CDR1 SEHNR, CDR2 FQNEAQ (reference sequence). The DNA of the CDR3 is TGTGCCAGCAGCTTAGTACCCGATGAGGGCTACACCTTC. Translated: CASSLVPDEGYTF.

The J gene is TRBJ2-1, the V gene TRBV2; 8 nucleotides line up with TRBD1. Germline V gene sequence: CDR1 SNHLY, CDR2 FYNNEI. This CDR3 is 13 amino acids long. The trim removed 5 bases at V and 5 bases at J, leaving 2 bases unmatched. CDR3 nucleotides: TGTGCCAGCAGTTCGACAGGGGACAATGAGCAGTTCTTC. Amino acid sequence: CASSSTGDNEQFF.

The chain recombines TRBV5-1 with TRBJ1-2; TRBD1 aligns across 7 bases. Germline-derived CDR1 and CDR2 are SGHRS and YFSETQ. The CDR3 covers 13 residues. After removal of 5 bases from V and 0 bases from J, the junction contained 1 base not matched to a gene. The CDR3 region has the DNA TGCGCCAGCAGTGACAGGGCTAACTATGGCTACACCTTC. Translating it yields CASSDRANYGYTF.

J is TRBJ1-2 and V is TRBV2; TRBD1 is a possible D gene (5 bases). Germline-derived CDR1 and CDR2 are SNHLY and FYNNEI. CDR3 length: 17 amino acids. V was clipped by 2 bases and J by 2 bases, with 18 bases between them. In nucleotides, the CDR3 is TGTGCCAGCAGTGAATTATTAGGTGACAGTCCGAACTATGGCTACACCTTC. Translating it yields CASSELLGDSPNYGYTF.